The T cell receptor beta chain described here comes from a study of T cells in Graves' hyperthyroidism and ophthalmopathy. In its sample, this clonotype was seen many times. The antigen remains unidentified. From germline, CDR1 is SGHRS and CDR2 YFSETQ. Trimming shortened V by 1 base and J by 4 bases, and 20 bases separated the two germline ends. The CDR3 is 17 amino acids. Study conclusions and caveats: For ophthalmopathy, model prediction preceded onset by a median about 6.4 months.

What was amplified from RNA transcripts were TCR beta CDR3 regions. In the first-round RT-PCR of the TCR CDR3, the HTBI primer set was used. TCRdb fed the multiplex PCR reads into MiXCR, producing one record per CDR3 protein. The table shows fewer than 250,000 distinct CDR3 sequences, with about 16% occurring only once. Fresh peripheral blood, 10 ml, was the source of the PBMCs. The source material was blood. The source of this sequence is a woman under 30 with Graves' ophthalmopathy. The V gene is TRBV5-1, the J gene TRBJ2-5, with D perhaps TRBD2 (7 bases). CDR3 in amino acids: CASSLRTRGGGGETQYF. Here the CDR3 DNA reads TGCGCCAGCAGCTTGAGAACACGAGGGGGGGGAGGAGAGACCCAGTACTTC.